The text below deals with one T cell receptor beta chain. Germline loops: CDR1 SGHVS, CDR2 FQNEAQ. Unmatched junction bases numbered 8, after V lost 5 bases and J lost 8 bases. The CDR3 loop spans 13 amino acids. Donors were grouped by their self-reported clinical history. These data belong to a study of blood T cell repertoires in COVID-19. Only in-frame clones appear in the TCRdb table, and some are missing; sequencing was by immunoSEQ multiplex PCR. Here the sample spans over 200,000 clones, approximately 90% being singletons. The source of this sequence is a man aged 30 to 39 who had recovered from COVID-19. The material sequenced was PBMCs or T cells enriched from blood (not recorded which). The chain links TRBV7-8 to TRBJ1-2, with 7 nucleotides matching TRBD1. CDR3 coding DNA: TGTGCCAGCAGCCCAACGGGACAGAGGGGCTACACCTTC. It yields the protein CASSPTGQRGYTF.